These 24 T cell receptor beta chains share one sample of origin, sequenced in a study of PD-L1 blockade in urothelial cancer. The method was immunoSEQ multiplex PCR; TCRdb's version includes in-frame clones alone and lacks a portion of them. Of 25,000 to 35,000 clones in the sample, about 88% were seen once. The sample in question was PBMCs, obtained around atezolizumab (anti-PD-L1) treatment. These receptors originate from a man in his fifties with urothelial cancer.

This chain joins TRBV6-5 and TRBJ2-6, with TRBD2 as a possible D gene (5 bases). The germline V gene encodes CDR1 MNHEY and CDR2 SVGAGI. The V gene lost 2 bases and the J gene lost 1 base, with 6 bases spanning the gap. The CDR3 runs 15 residues. The CDR3 region is CASSYGRSGANVLTF. CDR3 nucleotides: TGTGCCAGCAGTTACGGGAGATCTGGGGCCAACGTCCTGACTTTC.

The chain has TRBV29-1 and TRBJ2-6, with TRBD2 matching over 12 bases. The V and J ends lost 5 bases and 1 base, in that order; junction bases with no gene match: 0. Per the germline V gene, CDR1 is SQVTM and CDR2 is ANQGSEA. The CDR3 loop spans 15 amino acids. The CDR3 sequence is CSVLAGGSGANVLTF. Written as DNA, the CDR3 is TGCAGCGTTCTAGCGGGAGGGTCTGGGGCCAACGTCCTGACTTTC.

The V call is TRBV9, the J call TRBJ2-7, with D unclear. Trimming pared 2 bases from V and 5 bases from J, leaving 14 bases between. Germline V gene data show CDR1 as SGDLS and CDR2 as YYNGEE. The CDR3 length is 14 residues. CDR3 DNA: TGTGCCAGCAGCGTGGCGGCCAGTACCCACGAGCAGTACTTC. Amino acids: CASSVAASTHEQYF.

The chain couples TRBV15 to TRBJ1-3, with a tentative D call TRBD1 (5 bases). V was pared by 0 bases and J by 0 bases, with 9 bases between. The germline V gene encodes CDR1 LNHNV and CDR2 YYDKDF (reference sequence). The CDR3 extends over 16 amino acids. This chain's CDR3 is CATSRDWGLSGNTIYF. The DNA of the CDR3 is TGTGCCACCAGCAGAGATTGGGGCCTCTCTGGAAACACCATATATTTT.

The chain joins TRBV6-1 to TRBJ1-2, with D maybe TRBD1 (5 bases). This CDR3 is 11 amino acids long. Per the germline V gene, CDR1 is MNHNS and CDR2 is SASEGT. The V gene lost 10 bases and the J gene lost 4 bases, with 10 bases spanning the gap. The CDR3 nucleotides are TGTGCCACCCAGGGTATCTATGGCTACACCTTC. As protein: CATQGIYGYTF.

This clone was counted a single time. V gene TRBV5-4 combines with J gene TRBJ1-2, with a possible D match to TRBD1 (6 bases). The CDR3 covers 13 residues. The V end was cut by 4 bases, the J end by 4 bases, with 11 bases between. Looked up from germline, CDR1 is SGHNT and CDR2 is YYREEE (reference sequence). DNA of the CDR3: TGTGCCAGCAGCCTCGGACAGCTCTATGGCTACACCTTC. It is translated as CASSLGQLYGYTF. The full variable domain, in which reference TRBV5-4 and TRBJ1-2 provide the parts outside the CDR3, is ETGVTQSPTHLIKTRGQQVTLRCSSQSGHNTVSWYQQALGQGPQFIFQYYREEENGRGNFPPRFSGLQFPNYSSELNVNALELDDSALYLCASSLGQLYGYTFGSGTRLTVV.

Remarks on this clone: A junction boundary mismatches the germline segment, possibly from a read error. This sequence joins TRBV30 and TRBJ2-1; 8 bases map to TRBD2. Germline V gives CDR1 GTSNPN, CDR2 SVGIG (reference sequence). There are 13 residues in the CDR3. The CDR3 is CAWRREENNGQFF. CDR3 DNA sequence: TGTGCCTGGAGGCGGGAGGAAAACAATGGGCAGTTCTTC.

This clone appeared a single time. V and J are TRBV4-1 and TRBJ2-1; TRBD2 matches 10 bases. This CDR3 spans 18 amino acids. Trimming removed 3 bases from V and 5 bases from J; junction bases left unmatched: 13. Germline CDR1 MGHRA, CDR2 YSYEKL. This chain's CDR3 is CASSHSRRLAGVDNEQFF. The CDR3 coding sequence is TGCGCCAGCAGCCACTCCCGGCGGCTAGCGGGGGTAGACAATGAGCAGTTCTTC.

In DNA form, the CDR3 reads TGTGCCAGCAGTGTCCGGGACAGGCCCACCGGGGAGCTGTTTTTT. It codes for CASSVRDRPTGELFF. V and J are TRBV27 and TRBJ2-2, with 8 bases that match TRBD1. Unmatched junction bases numbered 6, after V lost 5 bases and J lost 4 bases. This CDR3 is 15 amino acids long. Germline CDR1 MNHEY, CDR2 SMNVEV (reference sequence).

The table lists this clone with a few counts. The chain uses TRBV6-5 and TRBJ1-1, with 9 bases identical to TRBD1. The germline V gene encodes CDR1 MNHEY and CDR2 SVGAGI. This CDR3 has 16 residues. The junction had 10 bases not matched to a gene; V was cut back by 1 base and J by 7 bases. The CDR3 nucleotides are TGTGCCAGCAGTTACTTTGCATATGACAGGGGGAATGAAGCTTTCTTT. Amino acids: CASSYFAYDRGNEAFF.

This clone was counted a few times. V is TRBV6-5 and J is TRBJ2-1; the D is unclear. Germline V gene lookup returns CDR1 MNHEY and CDR2 SVGAGI. CDR3 length: 14 amino acids. V lost 3 bases and J lost 4, with 10 bases in between. The DNA for the CDR3 is TGTGCCAGCAGTTATGGGCTCCCTTACAATGAGCAGTTCTTC. This encodes CASSYGLPYNEQFF.

This rearrangement joins TRBV5-8 to TRBJ2-5; tentative D call: TRBD2 (6 bases). In germline, CDR1 is SGHTS, CDR2 YDEGEE. V lost 0 bases and J lost 2, with 11 bases in between. The CDR3 sequence is 15 residues long. CDR3 protein: CASSLVWGEQETQYF. The DNA for the CDR3 is TGTGCCAGCAGCTTGGTTTGGGGGGAGCAAGAGACCCAGTACTTC.

This chain links TRBV6-1 with TRBJ2-7; 9 bases fit TRBD1. CDR1 and CDR2 from the germline V gene are MNHNS and SASEGT. V dropped 7 bases and J dropped 7; count of bases not matched to a gene: 14. The CDR3 has 15 residues. As DNA, the CDR3 is TGTGCCAGCACCGAAGGGTGGGGGACAGGGAAAGAGCAGTACTTC. Translated: CASTEGWGTGKEQYF.

The V gene is TRBV5-1, the J gene TRBJ2-6, with a possible D match to TRBD1 (5 bases). From germline, CDR1 is SGHRS and CDR2 YFSETQ. Trimming removed 5 bases at V and 3 bases at J, with 18 bases between. This CDR3 is 17 amino acids long. The CDR3 DNA reads TGCGCCAGCAGTAGGGCAGGGTCTTCGTATGGGGCCAACGTCCTGACTTTC. Translating gives CASSRAGSSYGANVLTF.

The rearrangement joins TRBV9 to TRBJ1-6, with D tentatively TRBD1 (6 bases). The germline V gene has CDR1 SGDLS and CDR2 YYNGEE. Between the trimmed V and J ends, which lost 2 bases and 7 bases, there was a span of 16 bases. This CDR3 is built from 16 residues. Here the CDR3 DNA reads TGTGCCAGCAGCGTCCGGGACACGGTCGGGAATTCACCCCTCCACTTT. It specifies CASSVRDTVGNSPLHF.

This chain joins TRBV4-1 and TRBJ2-1, with D perhaps matching TRBD2 (6 bases). V lost 4 bases, J lost 6 bases, and 13 bases lay in between. Germline assignment: CDR1 MGHRA and CDR2 YSYEKL. The CDR3 runs to 14 residues. CDR3 protein: CASSPPEGGNEQFF. In DNA, the CDR3 is TGCGCCAGCAGCCCCCCGGAGGGAGGCAATGAGCAGTTCTTC.

This chain connects TRBV30 to TRBJ1-2, with D possibly being TRBD1 (5 bases). The CDR3 is 17 amino acids. The germline CDR1 and CDR2 sequences are GTSNPN and SVGIG (reference sequence). The germline V and J ends were trimmed by 3 bases and 6 bases, with 26 bases remaining between them. The CDR3 here is CAWRPIWPSNWGDGYTF. CDR3 nucleotides: TGTGCCTGGAGACCGATTTGGCCTTCAAATTGGGGCGATGGCTACACCTTC.

CDR3 coding DNA: TGTGCCAGCAGCTTATTGCCTAGCGGGAGTAAAACAGATACGCAGTATTTT. Translated, it gives CASSLLPSGSKTDTQYF. J is TRBJ2-3 and V is TRBV7-2, with 10 bases lining up with TRBD2. The germline gives CDR1 SGHTA, CDR2 FQGNSA. The CDR3 is 17 residues long. V lost 2 bases and J lost 3; bases outside the gene matches: 8.

The chain is built from TRBV2 and TRBJ2-2; no firm D call. V dropped 6 bases and J dropped 0 bases, with 8 bases sitting between them. Germline V gene sequence: CDR1 SNHLY, CDR2 FYNNEI. The CDR3 spans 14 residues. CDR3 nucleotide sequence: TGTGCCAGCAGAACTTACCCGAACACCGGGGAGCTGTTTTTT. It specifies CASRTYPNTGELFF. Based on the CDR3 plus reference TRBV2 and TRBJ2-2, the full variable domain is EPEVTQTPSHQVTQMGQEVILRCVPISNHLYFYWYRQILGQKVEFLVSFYNNEISEKSEIFDDQFSVERPDGSNFTLKIRSTKLEDSAMYFCASRTYPNTGELFFGEGSRLTVL.

The CDR3: CASSRTSGYNEQFF. CDR3 DNA sequence: TGTGCCAGTAGTCGGACTAGCGGATACAATGAGCAGTTCTTC. The genes are TRBV19 and TRBJ2-1; 10 nucleotides align to TRBD2. Germline V gene data show CDR1 as LNHDA and CDR2 as SQIVND (reference sequence). V shed 5 bases and J 4 bases; nucleotides not matched to a gene: 2. The CDR3 is 14 residues long.

This clone was found a few times. The chain employs TRBV30 and TRBJ1-1; 7 bases agree with TRBD1. J was trimmed by 7 bases and V by 3 bases; bases with no gene match: 14. Germline values: CDR1 GTSNPN, CDR2 SVGIG (reference sequence). There are 15 residues in the CDR3. The CDR3 sequence is CAWRKGGQPTGEAFF. The CDR3 DNA is TGTGCCTGGAGAAAAGGGGGACAGCCGACGGGTGAAGCTTTCTTT.

The rearrangement joins TRBV5-8 to TRBJ2-2; 9 bases agree with TRBD2. Trimming took 0 bases from V and 6 from J; bases not matched to a gene: 9. The CDR3 has 17 residues. The germline V gene has CDR1 SGHTS and CDR2 YDEGEE. For the CDR3, the DNA is TGTGCCAGCAGCTTGGTGCCGGTAGCGGGAGCCCCCGGGGAGCTGTTTTTT. This translates into CASSLVPVAGAPGELFF.

The V and J genes are TRBV6-4 and TRBJ2-3, with 9 bases aligning to TRBD2. The CDR3 runs 16 residues. Germline values: CDR1 MRHNA, CDR2 SNTAGT. The trim removed 5 bases at V and 2 bases at J, leaving 8 bases unmatched. The CDR3 nucleotides read TGTGCCAGCAGTACCCGTGCGGGGGGGCCCACAGATACGCAGTATTTT. Residues: CASSTRAGGPTDTQYF.

The chain has TRBV28 and TRBJ2-1, with 8 nucleotides matching TRBD1. CDR1 is MDHEN and CDR2 is SYDVKM in the germline V gene. CDR3 length: 15 residues. J gave up 5 bases and V 5 bases, and 8 bases lay outside the gene matches. CDR3 amino acids: CASSPPGTGNNEQFF. In DNA, the CDR3 is TGTGCCAGCAGTCCGCCCGGGACAGGAAACAATGAGCAGTTCTTC.